Sequencing of this TCR beta chain was carried out in a study of cytomegalovirus exposure and HLA in healthy donors. Notes on this clone: The same CDR3 arises from other DNA sequences in this sample as well.

The germline V gene has CDR1 SGDLS and CDR2 YYNGEE. With 4 bases removed from V and 6 bases from J, the gap between germline ends came to 9 bases. The CDR3 covers 12 residues. Both 60 Vbeta primers and 13 Jbeta primers went into the PCR. Profiled with immunoSEQ multiplex PCR; TCRdb holds only in-frame clones, not every one. The top ten clones hold approximately 3.7% of a sample with fewer than 85,000 clones, 78% of them seen once. The chain uses TRBV9 and TRBJ2-3; no clear D gene. Sequencing was done on a sample of PBMCs. The sequence derives from a man between 35 and 55 years old in good health and CMV-seronegative. The DNA of the CDR3 is TGTGCCAGCAGCCCTAGGTTGGATACGCAGTATTTT. Its translation is CASSPRLDTQYF.